Listed below are T cell receptor beta chains from one sample, sequenced in a study of spatial heterogeneity in lung cancer. TCRdb itself ran the 5' RACE reads through MiXCR, one entry per CDR3 protein. The table lists about 44,000 distinct CDR3 sequences, roughly 13% of them singletons. The sequences come from PBMCs, collected at surgery. These TCRs come from a male donor with early-stage non-small cell lung cancer. Each CDR3 is given with its conserved first and last residue. A D gene is named only where the DNA matches it firmly. Only some rows state a clone size, as once, few, many or a class for expanded clones.

v_gene	d_gene	abundance	j_gene	CDR3aa	CDR3nt
TRBV21-1	NA	few	TRBJ2-2	CASSKEWGLAGKNTGELFF	TGTGCCAGCAGCAAAGAATGGGGACTAGCGGGGAAGAACACCGGGGAGCTGTTTTTT
TRBV4-1	TRBD1	NA	TRBJ1-5	CASSQPGTGGDQPQHF	TGCGCCAGCAGCCAGCCTGGGACAGGGGGGGATCAGCCCCAGCATTTT
TRBV20-1	NA	few	TRBJ2-1	CSARDRIARSSYNEQFF	TGCAGTGCTAGAGATCGAATCGCGAGGAGCTCCTACAATGAGCAGTTCTTC
TRBV20-1	TRBD1	few	TRBJ2-2	CSAQQGAKNTGELFF	TGCAGTGCCCAACAGGGGGCTAAGAACACCGGGGAGCTGTTTTTT
TRBV7-2	NA	NA	TRBJ1-5	CASSQAGIWNQPQHF	TGTGCCAGCAGCCAAGCAGGGATATGGAATCAGCCCCAGCATTTT
TRBV5-6	NA	many	TRBJ2-5	CASSLFSTGGDETQYF	TGTGCCAGCAGCTTGTTTAGCACAGGAGGGGATGAGACCCAGTACTTC
TRBV7-2	NA	few	TRBJ1-1	CASSSTNREAEAFF	TGTGCCAGCAGCTCTACCAACAGGGAGGCTGAAGCTTTCTTT
TRBV7-2	NA	NA	TRBJ1-2	CASSPRGSSNYGYTF	TGTGCCAGCAGCCCCCGGGGTTCATCTAACTATGGCTACACCTTC
TRBV6-2/TRBV6-3	TRBD1	NA	TRBJ2-1	CASSSRDRVDNEQFF	TGTGCCAGCAGCTCCAGAGACAGGGTCGACAATGAGCAGTTCTTC
TRBV10-3	NA	many	TRBJ2-1	CAISEKTTYNEQFF	TGTGCCATCAGTGAAAAGACCACCTACAATGAGCAGTTCTTC
TRBV7-3	NA	NA	TRBJ2-6	CASSLTGARSGANVLTF	TGTGCCAGCAGCTTAACAGGGGCCCGCTCTGGGGCCAACGTCCTGACTTTC
TRBV7-2	TRBD2	NA	TRBJ2-3	CASIRLAGGADTQYF	TGTGCCAGCATCCGACTAGCGGGGGGGGCGGATACGCAGTATTTT
TRBV7-3	NA	few	TRBJ1-1	CASSSRDTQNTEAFF	TGTGCCAGCAGCTCTCGGGACACCCAGAACACTGAAGCTTTCTTT
TRBV4-1	NA	many	TRBJ1-2	CASSRPPGTGYTF	TGCGCCAGCAGCCGACCCCCAGGGACTGGCTACACCTTC
TRBV20-1	TRBD2	few	TRBJ2-5	CSARRRPGLAGKETQYF	TGCAGTGCTAGGAGGCGGCCGGGACTAGCGGGAAAAGAGACCCAGTACTTC
TRBV20-1	TRBD2	many	TRBJ2-3	CSAPEVLAGNADTQYF	TGCAGTGCTCCCGAGGTCCTAGCGGGGAACGCAGATACGCAGTATTTT
TRBV6-6	TRBD1	NA	TRBJ1-6	CALQGARNSPLHF	TGTGCCCTTCAGGGGGCCAGGAATTCACCCCTCCACTTT
TRBV7-2	TRBD1	NA	TRBJ1-3	CASSYLGQGSGNTIYF	TGTGCCAGCAGCTATCTGGGACAGGGATCTGGAAACACCATATATTTT
TRBV5-1	NA	NA	TRBJ2-7	CASAPGQGVIHEQYF	TGTGCCAGCGCCCCCGGGCAAGGGGTTATCCACGAGCAGTACTTC
TRBV18	TRBD1	NA	TRBJ1-1	CASSPPRDRGRNTEAFF	TGTGCCAGCTCACCTCCACGGGACAGGGGGCGCAACACTGAAGCTTTCTTT
TRBV28	NA	many	TRBJ1-4	CASSYLGVSNEKLFF	TGTGCCAGCAGCTACCTTGGAGTGTCTAATGAAAAACTGTTTTTT
TRBV4-2	NA	few	TRBJ2-7	CASSQDARTTYEQYF	TGTGCCAGCAGCCAAGACGCTAGAACAACCTACGAGCAGTACTTC
TRBV5-4	TRBD1	NA	TRBJ1-2	CASSLAGTANYGYTF	TGTGCCAGCAGCTTGGCCGGGACAGCAAACTATGGCTACACCTTC
TRBV28	NA	many	TRBJ1-4	CASSTPGEKLFF	TGTGCCAGCAGTACCCCAGGAGAAAAACTGTTTTTT
TRBV5-1	NA	NA	TRBJ2-1	CASSLGHEQFF	TGCGCCAGCAGCTTGGGCCATGAGCAGTTCTTC
TRBV4-2	TRBD1	NA	TRBJ1-4	CASSQWPGQGTEKLFF	TGTGCCAGCAGCCAATGGCCGGGACAGGGGACGGAAAAACTGTTTTTT
TRBV6-2/TRBV6-3	NA	NA	TRBJ2-2	CASTQGVGFGGELFF	TGTGCCAGCACCCAAGGAGTAGGGTTTGGCGGGGAGCTGTTTTTT
TRBV29-1	NA	few	TRBJ1-4	CSVEAGEKLFF	TGCAGCGTTGAAGCGGGGGAAAAACTGTTTTTT
TRBV5-1	TRBD2	NA	TRBJ2-1	CASSVLQGLADNEQFF	TGCGCCAGCAGCGTACTTCAAGGACTAGCGGATAACGAGCAGTTCTTC
TRBV5-1	TRBD1	NA	TRBJ1-1	CASSTGQGRITEAFF	TGCGCCAGCAGCACCGGACAGGGAAGGATCACTGAAGCTTTCTTT
TRBV3-1	NA	NA	TRBJ1-6	CASSQDHATAYSPLHF	TGTGCCAGCAGCCAAGATCATGCGACAGCTTATTCACCCCTCCACTTT
TRBV3-1	TRBD2	many	TRBJ2-1	CASSRVGLADEQFF	TGTGCCAGCAGCCGGGTGGGACTAGCTGATGAGCAGTTCTTC
TRBV27	NA	NA	TRBJ2-1	CASSLDGGSYNEQFF	TGTGCCAGCAGTTTGGACGGAGGCTCCTACAATGAGCAGTTCTTC
TRBV7-2	NA	few	TRBJ1-1	CASSPPGARREAFF	TGTGCCAGCAGCCCGCCCGGGGCTCGGCGTGAAGCTTTCTTT
TRBV11-3	NA	NA	TRBJ1-1	CASSLDRETEAFF	TGTGCCAGCAGCTTAGACAGGGAAACTGAAGCTTTCTTT
TRBV11-2	NA	many	TRBJ2-5	CASSFDRETQYF	TGTGCCAGCAGCTTCGACAGAGAGACCCAGTACTTC
TRBV20-1	TRBD2	many	TRBJ2-7	CSARGQRGLSYEQYF	TGCAGTGCTAGAGGCCAGCGGGGGCTCTCCTACGAGCAGTACTTC
TRBV7-3	NA	many	TRBJ2-2	CASSPGTYTGELFF	TGTGCCAGCAGCCCCGGGACATACACCGGGGAGCTGTTTTTT
TRBV5-1	NA	NA	TRBJ2-6	CASNPQPGANVLTF	TGCGCCAGCAATCCCCAACCTGGGGCCAACGTCCTGACTTTC
TRBV6-6	NA	NA	TRBJ1-2	CASTPTAGGGYGYTF	TGTGCCAGCACTCCAACAGCCGGGGGTGGCTATGGCTACACCTTC
TRBV5-1	NA	few	TRBJ1-1	CASSLDGREAFF	TGCGCCAGCAGCTTGGACGGGAGAGAAGCTTTCTTT
TRBV4-2	NA	NA	TRBJ2-7	CASSHSRDNGEQYF	TGTGCCAGCAGCCATTCTAGGGACAACGGCGAGCAGTACTTC
TRBV4-2	NA	NA	TRBJ2-7	CASSQPTGTESSYEQYF	TGTGCCAGCAGCCAACCAACCGGGACCGAGAGCTCCTACGAGCAGTACTTC
TRBV29-1	NA	NA	TRBJ2-7	CSVEGRNSYEQYF	TGCAGCGTTGAGGGCAGGAACTCCTACGAGCAGTACTTC
TRBV27	NA	few	TRBJ1-5	CASSLQGWSNQPQHF	TGTGCCAGCAGTTTACAGGGTTGGAGCAATCAGCCCCAGCATTTT